The 30 T cell receptor beta chains below were found in one sample sequenced in a study of cytomegalovirus exposure and HLA in healthy donors. Researchers ran the PCR with 60 Vbeta and 13 Jbeta primers. Sequencing used immunoSEQ multiplex PCR; TCRdb keeps in-frame clones, though not all of them. Of more than 95,000 clones listed, around 78% are singletons. Sequenced material: PBMCs. The source is a man between 50 and 59 years old in good health and CMV-seronegative.

The chain has TRBV6-5 and TRBJ1-5; 7 bases line up with TRBD1. CDR3 size: 14 residues. Trimming removed 6 bases from V and 4 bases from J; junction bases left unmatched: 6. Germline CDR1 MNHEY, CDR2 SVGAGI. CDR3 sequence: CASSRTGWNQPQHF. The CDR3 nucleotides are TGTGCCAGCAGCAGGACAGGCTGGAATCAGCCCCAGCATTTT.

This clone was picked up one time. The V call is TRBV6-5, the J call TRBJ2-7; 10 positions match TRBD2. CDR1 is MNHEY and CDR2 is SVGAGI in the germline V gene. V gave up 6 bases and J gave up 2 bases; unmatched junction bases: 7. There are 15 residues in the CDR3. The CDR3 bases are TGTGCCAGCAGCCCTAGCGGGGGCCTTACCTACGAGCAGTACGTC. Protein product: CASSPSGGLTYEQYV.

The chain employs TRBV6-1 and TRBJ2-5; D gene uncertain. The V gene lost 3 bases and the J gene lost 7 bases, with 9 bases spanning the gap. Germline values: CDR1 MNHNS, CDR2 SASEGT. This CDR3 region has 12 residues. The CDR3 coding sequence is TGTGCCAGCAGTGATGCTTCGGGGACCCAGTACTTC. This translates into CASSDASGTQYF.

This clone was picked up a small number of times. The CDR3 spells CASSLGGGGYEQFF. The CDR3 region has the DNA TGCGCCAGCAGCTTGGGAGGCGGGGGCTATGAGCAGTTCTTC. The chain combines TRBV5-1 with TRBJ2-1; D is possibly TRBD2 (7 bases). Germline V gene data show CDR1 as SGHRS and CDR2 as YFSETQ. V lost 0 bases to trimming and J lost 8 bases, with 12 bases between them. The CDR3 length is 14 residues.

CDR3 nucleotides: TGTGCCACCAGCAGAGCCTGGACTAGCACGAACACCGGGGAGCTGTTTTTT. This sequence encodes CATSRAWTSTNTGELFF. The chain uses TRBV15 and TRBJ2-2, with 8 bases fitting TRBD2. Germline CDR1 and CDR2: LNHNV and YYDKDF (reference sequence). J was trimmed by 0 bases and V by 1 base; bases with no gene match: 4. The CDR3 spans 17 residues. The variable domain in full, completed from reference TRBV15 and TRBJ2-2, reads DAMVIQNPRYQVTQFGKPVTLSCSQTLNHNVMYWYQQKSSQAPKLLFHYYDKDFNNEADTPDNFQSRRPNTSFCFLDIRSPGLGDTAMYLCATSRAWTSTNTGELFFGEGSRLTVL.

The chain uses TRBV6-5 and TRBJ1-1, with 8 bases matching TRBD1. This CDR3 is built from 14 residues. Trimming at V came to 5 bases and at J to 4 bases, leaving 6 bases not matched to a gene. In germline, CDR1 is MNHEY, CDR2 SVGAGI. The CDR3 loop is CASSGQGLLTEAFF. CDR3 nucleotides: TGTGCCAGCAGTGGACAGGGCTTACTCACTGAAGCTTTCTTT.

The chain has TRBV19 and TRBJ2-7; 7 bases agree with TRBD1. The CDR3 is made up of 15 amino acids. V shed 6 bases and J 5 bases; nucleotides not matched to a gene: 13. Germline V CDR1 and CDR2: LNHDA, SQIVND (reference sequence). Written as DNA, the CDR3 is TGTGCCAGTAGATCCGGGACAGCCCCGAAAGACGAGCAGTACTTC. Translation: CASRSGTAPKDEQYF.

The chain uses TRBV11-3 and TRBJ1-6; 7 nucleotides line up with TRBD1. The CDR3 covers 16 residues. Germline CDR1 and CDR2: SGHNT and YENEEA. With V trimmed by 9 bases and J by 0 bases, 8 bases remained unmatched. CDR3 loop: CARIPGGISYNSPLHF. The CDR3 DNA reads TGTGCCAGAATCCCAGGGGGGATCTCCTATAATTCACCCCTCCACTTT. Variable domain in full (rest from reference TRBV11-3 and TRBJ1-6): EAGVVQSPRYKIIEKKQPVAFWCNPISGHNTLYWYLQNLGQGPELLIRYENEEAVDDSQLPKDRFSAERLKGVDSTLKIQPAELGDSAVYLCARIPGGISYNSPLHFGNGTRLTVT.

The J gene is TRBJ2-5, the V gene TRBV6-6; TRBD1 is a possible D gene (5 bases). V was trimmed by 5 bases and J by 2 bases, leaving 9 bases between them. CDR1 is MNHNY, CDR2 SVGAGI, per germline (reference sequence). The CDR3 spans 13 residues. The CDR3 DNA is TGTGCCAGCAGTCCCAGGGTACAAGAGACCCAGTACTTC. Protein sequence: CASSPRVQETQYF.

V is TRBV2 and J is TRBJ2-3; D is possibly TRBD2 (5 bases). Germline values: CDR1 SNHLY, CDR2 FYNNEI. V was cut by 3 bases and J by 4 bases, with 23 bases left in between. The CDR3 runs to 18 residues. The DNA for the CDR3 is TGTGCCAGCAGTGAGGCTCTAGCAGAAAAGACGGTGTCAGATACGCAGTATTTT. Amino acids: CASSEALAEKTVSDTQYF.

The chain uses TRBV11-3 and TRBJ2-3, with 8 bases lining up with TRBD2. V trimming: 2 bases; J trimming: 6 bases; junction bases outside the gene matches: 10. This CDR3 contains 16 residues. Germline loops: CDR1 SGHNT, CDR2 YENEEA. The CDR3 sequence is CASSLSGGYMGDTQYF. The CDR3 DNA reads as TGTGCCAGCAGCTTAAGCGGGGGCTATATGGGGGATACGCAGTATTTT.

This chain connects TRBV5-4 to TRBJ2-3; 10 bases are shared with TRBD2. The germline gives CDR1 SGHNT, CDR2 YYREEE (reference sequence). After removal of 4 bases from V and 1 base from J, the junction contained 3 bases not matched to a gene. This CDR3 spans 15 amino acids. This CDR3 reads CASSRAGGGTDTQYF. Written as DNA, the CDR3 is TGTGCCAGCAGCCGAGCGGGGGGGGGCACAGATACGCAGTATTTT.

V usage is TRBV7-2 and J usage is TRBJ2-1; D remains unclear. CDR3 length equals 11 residues. CDR1 is SGHTA and CDR2 is FQGNSA in the germline V gene. V gave up 3 bases and J gave up 12 bases, with 9 bases separating them. CDR3 DNA sequence: TGTGCCAGCAGCTTCGACTGGGTGCAGTTCTTC. Translation: CASSFDWVQFF.

The chain has TRBV6-5 and TRBJ2-1; 9 bases are shared with TRBD1. Germline V gene data show CDR1 as MNHEY and CDR2 as SVGAGI. This CDR3 region has 16 residues. The V segment lost 2 bases and the J segment 8 bases; nucleotides outside the gene matches: 10. CDR3 sequence: CASSYTEGDRADEQFF. The CDR3 region has the DNA TGTGCCAGCAGTTACACCGAAGGGGACAGGGCGGATGAGCAGTTCTTC.

V usage is TRBV5-4 and J usage is TRBJ2-7, with 7 positions matching TRBD1. Looked up from germline, CDR1 is SGHNT and CDR2 is YYREEE (reference sequence). This CDR3 is built from 18 residues. Trimming cost V 4 bases and J 2 bases; bases outside gene matches: 18. The CDR3 region is CASSRPGSGGVYPYEQYF. The CDR3 nucleotides are TGTGCCAGCAGCCGCCCTGGGTCAGGGGGAGTATACCCCTACGAGCAGTACTTC.

CDR3 sequence reads: CASSNGLAENTGELFF. In DNA form, the CDR3 reads TGTGCCAGCAGCAATGGACTAGCGGAGAACACCGGGGAGCTGTTTTTT. V gene TRBV11-2 combines with J gene TRBJ2-2; 10 bases are a match to TRBD2. The V gene's germline CDR1 is SGHAT and CDR2 FQNNGV. With 5 bases clipped from V and 1 base from J, the junction kept 4 bases outside the gene matches. CDR3 size: 16 residues.

Only a few counts were recorded for this clone. The chain uses TRBV5-1 and TRBJ2-3; 7 bases line up with TRBD2. Germline values: CDR1 SGHRS, CDR2 YFSETQ. The V gene end was trimmed by 0 bases and the J gene end by 2 bases; junction bases not matched to a gene: 3. This CDR3 is built from 15 residues. CDR3 nucleotides: TGCGCCAGCAGCTTGGACGGGGGGTTCACAGATACGCAGTATTTT. Amino acids: CASSLDGGFTDTQYF.

The chain uses TRBV25-1 and TRBJ2-5; 8 bases match TRBD1. The J call may be incorrect, as the DNA end agrees better with TRBJ2-7. Germline-derived CDR1 and CDR2 are MGHDK and SYGVNS. This CDR3 has 16 amino acids. This CDR3 is CASSEYRTGFTYEQYF. CDR3 in DNA: TGTGCCAGCAGTGAATATCGGACAGGGTTTACCTACGAGCAGTACTTC.

The chain links TRBV5-6 to TRBJ1-2; D not resolved. The CDR3 runs to 12 residues. Per the germline V gene, CDR1 is SGHDT and CDR2 is YYEEEE. Trimming left V 4 bases short and J 4 bases short, with 8 bases between. This CDR3 reads CASSPGSYGYTF. CDR3 DNA: TGTGCCAGCAGCCCCGGGTCCTATGGCTACACCTTC. Filled out from reference TRBV5-6 and TRBJ1-2, the complete variable domain reads DAGVTQSPTHLIKTRGQQVTLRCSPKSGHDTVSWYQQALGQGPQFIFQYYEEEERQRGNFPDRFSGHQFPNYSSELNVNALLLGDSALYLCASSPGSYGYTFGSGTRLTVV.

This clone is a singleton in its sample. J is TRBJ2-7 and V is TRBV7-2; TRBD1 is a possible D gene (6 bases). V was clipped by 7 bases and J by 5 bases, with 18 bases between them. The CDR3 consists of 14 residues. Germline-derived CDR1 and CDR2 are SGHTA and FQGNSA. In DNA form, the CDR3 reads TGTGCCAGCACCCTGACAGACCAGGGGAACGAGCAGTACTTC. Translating it yields CASTLTDQGNEQYF.

V and J are TRBV6-1 and TRBJ2-7, with D tentatively TRBD2 (6 bases). The CDR3 runs 15 residues. V lost 2 bases and J 2 bases, leaving 13 bases between the germline ends. Germline values: CDR1 MNHNS, CDR2 SASEGT. Here the CDR3 DNA reads TGTGCCAGCAGTGAAAGACTAGGGCGCACCTACGAGCAGTACGTC. This encodes CASSERLGRTYEQYV.

Only a few counts were recorded for this clone. The CDR3: CALGGDVYEQYF. CDR3 nucleotide sequence: TGTGCCTTGGGGGGGGATGTCTACGAGCAGTACTTC. The chain is built from TRBV10-3 and TRBJ2-7; TRBD2 matches at 7 bases. The CDR3 is 12 amino acids. Germline loops: CDR1 ENHRY, CDR2 SYGVKD. The J segment lost 3 bases and the V segment lost 11 bases, leaving 7 bases of the junction unmatched.

The gene calls are TRBV27 and TRBJ1-1; 12 positions match TRBD1. This CDR3 contains 16 residues. Germline-derived CDR1 and CDR2 are MNHEY and SMNVEV (reference sequence). V lost 5 bases and J lost 4; bases outside the gene matches: 8. The CDR3 DNA is TGTGCCAGCAGTCCGGGACAGGGGGCCTTTTTCACTGAAGCTTTCTTT. Residues: CASSPGQGAFFTEAFF.

This clone is a singleton in its sample. The chain has TRBV18 and TRBJ2-2, with a possible D match to TRBD2 (6 bases). The length of the CDR3 is 18 residues. Deletions cut 1 base from V and 6 bases from J, with 21 bases between. The germline gives CDR1 KGHSH, CDR2 LQKENI. The CDR3 sequence is CASSPRLAGGDSSGELFF. The CDR3 region has the DNA TGTGCCAGCTCACCACGTCTAGCCGGAGGGGATTCGTCCGGGGAGCTGTTTTTT.

Note on this clone: The identical CDR3 is also encoded by other nucleotide sequences in the sample. The V and J genes are TRBV7-9 and TRBJ1-3; D perhaps matches TRBD1 (5 bases). The CDR3 contains 13 residues. The V and J ends lost 1 base and 4 bases respectively, with 5 bases between them. From germline, CDR1 is SEHNR and CDR2 FQNEAQ (reference sequence). The CDR3 coding sequence is TGTGCCAGCAGCTTAGACAGGGGAAACACCATATATTTT. Translation: CASSLDRGNTIYF.

In regard to this clone: The junction differs from germline at one of its ends, possibly a read error. The genes are TRBV11-2 and TRBJ2-3; 9 nucleotides match TRBD2. CDR3 length: 13 amino acids. Germline V gene sequence: CDR1 SGHAT, CDR2 FQNNGV. The CDR3 sequence: CASSLAATSGPKF. CDR3 bases: TGTGCCAGCAGCTTAGCTGCGACTAGCGGCCCGAAATTT.

The V and J genes are TRBV4-3 and TRBJ2-2; the D gene is possibly TRBD2 (6 bases). From germline, CDR1 is LGHNA and CDR2 YSLEER. This CDR3 region has 16 residues. Deletions cut 1 base from V and 6 bases from J, with 15 bases between. Here the CDR3 reads CASSQAAGGGPGELFF. The DNA of the CDR3 is TGCGCCAGCAGCCAAGCGGCAGGTGGAGGGCCCGGGGAGCTGTTTTTT.

The gene calls are TRBV6-1 and TRBJ1-1; no firm D call. V was clipped by 7 bases and J by 5 bases, with 14 bases between them. CDR3 size: 13 residues. Germline CDR1 and CDR2: MNHNS and SASEGT. The CDR3 nucleotides are TGTGCCAGCACTCCGCCAGGTGGAACTGAAGCTTTCTTT. Protein: CASTPPGGTEAFF.

V gene TRBV7-9 combines with J gene TRBJ2-4; possibly TRBD1 for D (6 bases). V was shortened by 4 bases and J by 8 bases, with 12 bases between the two germline ends. This CDR3 comprises 13 residues. CDR1 is SEHNR, CDR2 FQNEAQ, per germline (reference sequence). In DNA form, the CDR3 reads TGTGCCAGCAGCTACTCGTCAGGGGACATTCAGTACTTC. Translated, it gives CASSYSSGDIQYF.

This chain uses TRBV19 with TRBJ1-2; D might be TRBD1 (5 bases). V was trimmed by 0 bases and J by 3 bases, leaving 20 bases between them. Germline CDR1 and CDR2: LNHDA and SQIVND (reference sequence). The length of the CDR3 is 18 residues. The CDR3 DNA sequence: TGTGCCAGTAGTATAGAAGGCGGGGAGTCAGGGTCCCACTATGGCTACACCTTC. Translated: CASSIEGGESGSHYGYTF.